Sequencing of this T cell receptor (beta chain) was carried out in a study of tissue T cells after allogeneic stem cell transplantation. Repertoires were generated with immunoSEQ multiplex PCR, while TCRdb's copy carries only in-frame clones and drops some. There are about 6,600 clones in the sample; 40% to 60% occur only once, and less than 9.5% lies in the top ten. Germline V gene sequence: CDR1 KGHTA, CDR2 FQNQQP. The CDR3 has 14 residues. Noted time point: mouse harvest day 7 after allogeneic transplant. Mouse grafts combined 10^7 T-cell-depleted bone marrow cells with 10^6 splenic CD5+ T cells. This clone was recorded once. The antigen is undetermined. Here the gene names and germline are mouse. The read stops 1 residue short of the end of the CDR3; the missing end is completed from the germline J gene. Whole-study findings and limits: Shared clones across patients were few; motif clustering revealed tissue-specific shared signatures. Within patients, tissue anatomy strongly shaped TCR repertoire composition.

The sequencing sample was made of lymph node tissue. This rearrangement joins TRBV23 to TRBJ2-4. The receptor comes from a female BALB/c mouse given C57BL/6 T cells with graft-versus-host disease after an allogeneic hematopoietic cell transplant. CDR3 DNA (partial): TGCTCCAGCAGCCCCGAGTCTAGTCAAAACACCTTGTAC. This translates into CSSSPESSQNTLY. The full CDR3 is CSSSPESSQNTLYF.